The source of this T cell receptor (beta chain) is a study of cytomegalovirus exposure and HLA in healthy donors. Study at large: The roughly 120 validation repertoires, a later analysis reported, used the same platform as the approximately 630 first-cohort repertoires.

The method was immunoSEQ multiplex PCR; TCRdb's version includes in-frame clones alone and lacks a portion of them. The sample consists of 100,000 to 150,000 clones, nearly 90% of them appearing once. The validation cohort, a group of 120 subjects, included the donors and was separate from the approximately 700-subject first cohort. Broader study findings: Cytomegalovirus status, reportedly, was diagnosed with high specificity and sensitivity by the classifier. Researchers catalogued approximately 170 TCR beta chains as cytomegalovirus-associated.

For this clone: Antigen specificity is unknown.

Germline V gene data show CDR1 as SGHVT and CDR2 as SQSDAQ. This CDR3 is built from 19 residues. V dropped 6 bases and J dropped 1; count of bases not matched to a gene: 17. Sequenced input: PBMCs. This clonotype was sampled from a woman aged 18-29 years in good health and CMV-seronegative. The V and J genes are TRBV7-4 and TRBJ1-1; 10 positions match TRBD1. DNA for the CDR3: TGTGCCAGCAGTTTTGAGACCGGGGGACAGGGGATAGGGAACACTGAAGCTTTCTTT. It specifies CASSFETGGQGIGNTEAFF.